Only a few counts were recorded for the clone carrying this TCR beta chain. In TCRdb, the RT-PCR reads were re-called with MiXCR into one record per CDR3 protein. The data show some 800,000 distinct CDR3 sequences, with 20% to 25% seen just once and around 9.6% held by the top ten. This entry is derived from a study of response to subunit inactivated influenza vaccine. The sequence came from a man aged 50 to 59 who received an inactivated influenza vaccine. The material sequenced was PBMCs from blood, taken roughly 5 days after vaccination.

The CDR3 region has the DNA TGCAGCGTTGAAAATAAAGACGGATCCTACGAGCAGTACTTC. Its protein is CSVENKDGSYEQYF. The chain has TRBV29-1 and TRBJ2-7; D is uncertain. Trimming cost V 2 bases and J 1 base, with 12 bases left between them. CDR1 is SQVTM, CDR2 ANQGSEA, per germline. The CDR3 covers 14 residues.